This T cell receptor (beta chain) is drawn from a study of T cells in Graves' hyperthyroidism and ophthalmopathy. The authors deemed Graves' hyperthyroidism stable absent ophthalmopathy progression within 18 months. Turning to this clonotype: Its specificity is not known.

The study, taken as a whole, reports: The model's output predicted ophthalmopathy at a median of roughly 6 months prior to onset. By a 13 V-J model, ophthalmopathy was set apart from stable hyperthyroidism. Within blood appeared most thyroid clonotypes that had expanded above 0.001.

With 5 bases clipped from V and 2 bases from J, the junction kept 9 bases outside the gene matches. The length of the CDR3 is 16 residues. Germline V gene sequence: CDR1 ENHRY, CDR2 SYGVKD. Authors of the study amplified TCR beta CDR3 regions from RNA transcripts. The HTBI primer set drove a first-round RT-PCR of the TCR CDR3. TCRdb itself ran the multiplex PCR reads through MiXCR, one entry per CDR3 protein. The table records a few hundred thousand distinct CDR3 sequences, around 46% of them present only once. Sequencing used peripheral blood or thyroid tissue (not recorded which). This receptor was identified in a woman between 18 and 29 years old with Graves' hyperthyroidism. The chain recombines TRBV10-3 with TRBJ2-7, with 10 positions matching TRBD2. CDR3 bases: TGTGCCATCAGTTATAGGACTAGCGGTTCCCCCTACGAGCAGTACTTC. Its translation is CAISYRTSGSPYEQYF.